A selection of T cell receptor beta chains follows, all from one sample in a study of blood T cells in healthy people across ages. TCRdb processed the 5' RACE reads anew with MiXCR; each CDR3 protein has one entry. The sample consists of over a million distinct CDR3 sequences, approximately 39% of them appearing once. The sequenced material came from blood. Source of these receptors: a woman between 18 and 29 years old in good health. Each CDR3 is given with its conserved first and last residue. D genes are given only for firm matches. Only some rows state a clone size, as once, few, many or a class for expanded clones.

d_call clone_size j_call v_call cdr3_nt cdr3_aa
TRBD1 - TRBJ2-4 TRBV10-1 TGCGCCAGCAGTGAGTCGAAATGGGGGACAGGAGCCAAAAACATTCAGTACTTC CASSESKWGTGAKNIQYF
- few TRBJ1-1 TRBV29-1 TGCAGCGTTCAGACATATCAGAACACTGAAGCTTTCTTT CSVQTYQNTEAFF
- once TRBJ2-5 TRBV9 TGTGCCAGCAGCGTAGATAGTCTTGGGCTCCAAGAGACCCAGTACTTC CASSVDSLGLQETQYF
TRBD2 few TRBJ2-7 TRBV28 TGTGCCAGCAGTTTGGTTTCAGGACTAGCGGTCCAAGACGAGCAGTACTTC CASSLVSGLAVQDEQYF
- few TRBJ2-5 TRBV20-1 TGCAGTGCTAGTACGACGAGGGGACGCTCGTCGTGGGAGACCCAGTACTTC CSASTTRGRSSWETQYF
TRBD1 - TRBJ1-1 TRBV29-1 TGCAGCGTTGATTGTCCGCACAGGGGGCTGGACACTGAAGCTTTCTTT CSVDCPHRGLDTEAFF
TRBD1 - TRBJ2-3 TRBV7-9 TGTGCCAGCACCATCCGTGACAGGGTCACAGATACGCAGTATTTT CASTIRDRVTDTQYF
TRBD1 few TRBJ1-1 TRBV27 TGTGCCAGCAGACCCGGACAGGATCGGGTCACTGAAGCTTTCTTT CASRPGQDRVTEAFF
- - TRBJ2-5 TRBV4-1 TGCGCCAGCAGCCAACTAGGGAAGGGGGAGACCCAGTACTTC CASSQLGKGETQYF
TRBD1 - TRBJ1-4 TRBV4-1 TGCGCCAGCAGCCAGATGGCCGGGACAGGGGTTGAAAAACTGTTTTTT CASSQMAGTGVEKLFF
- - TRBJ2-1 TRBV4-2 TGTGCCAGCAGCCCCCGACGAGCGCGGTACAATGAGCAGTTCTTC CASSPRRARYNEQFF
- once TRBJ2-3 TRBV14 TGTGCCAGCAGCCAAGATCGTTATGGTATCTGGTATTTT CASSQDRYGIWYF
- many TRBJ2-3 TRBV7-2 TGTGCCAGCAGCTTAGGTATTACAGATACGCAGTATTTT CASSLGITDTQYF
TRBD1 few TRBJ1-6 TRBV4-2 TGTGCCAGCAGCCAAGCTCTCTCCGGGACAGGGGGCCGTAATTCACCCCTCCACTTT CASSQALSGTGGRNSPLHF
- few TRBJ1-5 TRBV15 TGTGCCACCAGCAGTCAGCGATATCAGCCCCAGCATTTT CATSSQRYQPQHF
- - TRBJ2-7 TRBV15 TGTGCCACCATCGGGGGATACTCCTACAATGAGCAGTACTTC CATIGGYSYNEQYF
- - TRBJ1-5 TRBV7-2 TGTGCCAGCAGCTTCGGCCACCATGGACAGCCCCAGCATTTT CASSFGHHGQPQHF
- - TRBJ1-4 TRBV4-1 TGCGCCAGCAGCCAAGGCGGGGGACTTGGGAAACTGTTTTTT CASSQGGGLGKLFF